This T cell receptor (beta chain) was captured by sequencing in a study of T-cell reconstitution after alpha-beta-depleted transplantation in children. This clonotype occurred many times. The antigen remains undetermined. There are 17 residues in the CDR3. Germline CDR1 and CDR2: SGHVS and FNYEAQ. J was trimmed by 2 bases and V by 1 base; bases with no gene match: 7. The TCRbeta library was prepared with unique molecular identifiers. MiXCR, applied by TCRdb to the PCR reads, yields one record per CDR3 protein. Of about 580,000 distinct CDR3 sequences detected, 23% appear once; the ten largest clones hold 12% to 15%. Overall study findings and caveats: Recipient T cells and thymic progenitors that survived were the source of the high TCRbeta diversity seen at day 60 in some patients. A year had passed since transplant, and T-cell counts and diversity by then came mostly from newly produced T cells.

The chain employs TRBV7-6 and TRBJ2-5; 10 bases align to TRBD2. The sequence derives from a boy under two years old who had a stem cell transplant for acute myeloid leukemia, so the T cells may come from the graft donor. The specimen was PBMCs, mostly from graft donor cells, collected 360 days after TCRalphabeta/CD19-depleted stem cell transplant. CDR3 sequence (DNA): TGTGCCAGCAGCTTAGAGGCAGGACTAGCGGATCAAGAGACCCAGTACTTC. Protein product: CASSLEAGLADQETQYF. Full variable domain (remainder filled in from reference TRBV7-6 and TRBJ2-5): GAGVSQSPRYKVTKRGQDVALRCDPISGHVSLYWYRQALGQGPEFLTYFNYEAQQDKSGLPNDRFSAERPEGSISTLTIQRTEQRDSAMYRCASSLEAGLADQETQYFGPGTRLLVL.